Listed below are T cell receptor beta chains from one sample, sequenced in a study of T cell responses to AZD1222 COVID-19 vaccine. Sequencing was performed with immunoSEQ multiplex PCR; in TCRdb, only in-frame clones are kept and a portion is missing. Here the sample spans some 110,000 clones, about 91% being singletons. Sequenced material: peripheral blood, taken on day 0 of AZD1222 vaccination. These TCRs come from an adult in good health. The CDR3 runs from the conserved cysteine through the conserved F or W. A D gene is named only where the DNA matches it firmly. The listing skips clone size in some rows; elsewhere it reads once, few, many or a size class.

- | TRBJ1-6 | TRBV19 | - | TGTGCCAGTAGTTCAGGGAACGTGGGGTCACCCCTCCACTTT | CASSSGNVGSPLHF
- | TRBJ1-6 | TRBV7-9 | TRBD1 | TGTGCCAGCAGCTGGCAGGGGGACAATTCACCCCTCCACTTT | CASSWQGDNSPLHF
once | TRBJ1-1 | TRBV2 | TRBD1 | TGTGCCAGCAACTCCGGGACAGGGGGCCGCACTGAAGCTTTCTTT | CASNSGTGGRTEAFF
- | TRBJ1-3 | TRBV18 | - | TGTGCCAGCTCACTGCAGGACAGCTTTTTCTCTGGAAACACCATATATTTT | CASSLQDSFFSGNTIYF
- | TRBJ1-6 | TRBV6-2/TRBV6-3 | TRBD1 | TGTGCCAGCAGTGCCAAGGACAGGGAAAATTCACCCCTCCACTTT | CASSAKDRENSPLHF
- | TRBJ1-2 | TRBV9 | - | TGTGCCAGCAGTAGGGGAACAGACCTCTCTGGCTACACCTTC | CASSRGTDLSGYTF
- | TRBJ1-1 | TRBV12-5 | TRBD1 | TGTGCTAGTGGTTTGGTATTGGCAGGGGGACTCACTGAAGCTTTCTTT | CASGLVLAGGLTEAFF
- | TRBJ2-2 | TRBV5-4 | TRBD2 | TGTGCCAGCAGCACCGGGACTAGTCGGACCGGGGAGCTGTTTTTT | CASSTGTSRTGELFF
- | TRBJ1-2 | TRBV12-3/TRBV12-4 | - | TGTGCCAGCAGTCTCACAGGGCGCGGCTACACCTTC | CASSLTGRGYTF
- | TRBJ1-3 | TRBV7-6 | - | TGTGCCAGCAGCTTAATGGGACCCACTTCTTCCTCTGGAAACACCATATATTTT | CASSLMGPTSSSGNTIYF
- | TRBJ1-2 | TRBV9 | - | TGTGCCAGCAGCGCTACAGAGCGAGCTAACTATGGCTACACCTTC | CASSATERANYGYTF
- | TRBJ2-5 | TRBV6-2/TRBV6-3 | - | TGTGCCAGCAGTTATATGGGAGTCGGAATACAAGAGACCCAGTACTTC | CASSYMGVGIQETQYF
- | TRBJ1-5 | TRBV12-5 | - | TGTGCTAGTGGTTTGGCCGGGAATCAGCCCCAGCATTTT | CASGLAGNQPQHF
- | TRBJ1-5 | TRBV24-1 | - | TGTGCCACCTCCTCTGCCGCCTACAATCAGCCCCAGCATTTT | CATSSAAYNQPQHF
- | TRBJ1-4 | TRBV19 | - | TGTGCCACCTCATCGATGACCGCGACTAATGAAAAACTGTTTTTT | CATSSMTATNEKLFF
- | TRBJ1-1 | TRBV24-1 | - | TGTGCCAACCAATTTGGGAACACTGAAGCTTTCTTT | CANQFGNTEAFF
- | TRBJ2-1 | TRBV27 | TRBD2 | TGTGCCAGCAGTCAGGGACTAGCCTTCAATGAGCAGTTCTTC | CASSQGLAFNEQFF
- | TRBJ1-5 | TRBV30 | TRBD1 | TGTGCCTGGAGTCGTCAGGGGGGCAATCAGCCCCAGCATTTT | CAWSRQGGNQPQHF
- | TRBJ2-5 | TRBV3-1/TRBV3-2 | TRBD2 | TGTGCCAGCAGCCAAGAATCGCTAGCGGGTCCGGAGGTGGAGACCCAGTACTTC | CASSQESLAGPEVETQYF
- | TRBJ2-7 | TRBV5-1 | - | TGCGCCAGCAGCTTGGTCGGGCTTAGCTCCTACGAGCAGTACTTC | CASSLVGLSSYEQYF
once | TRBJ1-1 | TRBV5-4 | - | TGTGCCAGCAGCCTGGGGCTAAACACTGAAGCTTTCTTT | CASSLGLNTEAFF
once | TRBJ2-3 | TRBV10-3 | - | TGTGCCATCAGTGACCAAGGGGCTAGCCGCACAGATACGCAGTATTTT | CAISDQGASRTDTQYF
- | TRBJ2-1 | TRBV14 | - | TGTGCCAGCAGCCCCCGGACCGTGTCCTACAATGAGCAGTTCTTC | CASSPRTVSYNEQFF
once | TRBJ1-2 | TRBV19 | - | TGTGCCAGTTGCCGGGACTTGGAAGGCTACACCTTC | CASCRDLEGYTF
- | TRBJ2-5 | TRBV25-1 | - | TGTGCCAGCAGTGAAGGTCAACCCCTGGGAGCCCAGTACTTC | CASSEGQPLGAQYF
- | TRBJ2-5 | TRBV4-3 | - | TGCGCCAGCAGCCAAGGACCTCAAGAGACCCAGTACTTC | CASSQGPQETQYF
- | TRBJ1-1 | TRBV6-5 | TRBD1 | TGTGCCAGCATTGGGACAGGGAACACTGAAGCTTTCTTT | CASIGTGNTEAFF
once | TRBJ2-3 | TRBV18 | TRBD1 | TGTGCCAGCTCACCACCGGGACAGCCTAGCACAGATACGCAGTATTTT | CASSPPGQPSTDTQYF
- | TRBJ1-2 | TRBV25-1 | - | TGTGCCAGCAGTGAGAGGGATGGCTACACCTTC | CASSERDGYTF
- | TRBJ2-3 | TRBV6-5 | - | TGTGCCAGCAGTTACCGGGAGAGCACAGATACGCAGTATTTT | CASSYRESTDTQYF
- | TRBJ1-2 | TRBV7-9 | TRBD1 | TGTGCCAGCAGCATACAGGGGAATGGCTACACCTTC | CASSIQGNGYTF
- | TRBJ1-1 | TRBV12-3/TRBV12-4 | - | TGTGCCAGTGCTACAGGTTTGGACACTGAAGCTTTCTTT | CASATGLDTEAFF
- | TRBJ1-5 | TRBV27 | - | TGTGCCAGCAGTTTGGTCCCCGGGGCCAGCAATCAGCCCCAGCATTTT | CASSLVPGASNQPQHF
- | TRBJ2-1 | TRBV6-5 | TRBD1 | TGTGCCAGCATGGTGGGACAGGGGGTGGGAGATGAGCAGTTCTTC | CASMVGQGVGDEQFF
- | TRBJ1-2 | TRBV30 | - | TGTGCCTGGAGTGTAGGGGGATACAACTATGGCTACACCTTC | CAWSVGGYNYGYTF
- | TRBJ1-2 | TRBV5-1 | - | TGCGCCAGCACCCGGGAGTCTAACTATGGCTACACCTTC | CASTRESNYGYTF
- | TRBJ1-4 | TRBV7-9 | - | TGTGCCAGCAGCCCTACGACAGGTCTAGACGAAAAACTGTTTTTT | CASSPTTGLDEKLFF
- | TRBJ2-5 | TRBV9 | TRBD1 | TGTGCCAGCAGCGTCACGACAGGGGGCCCCTTGGAGACCCAGTACTTC | CASSVTTGGPLETQYF
- | TRBJ2-1 | TRBV11-2 | TRBD2 | TGTGCCAGCAGCTTAGAGGGTAGCGGGAGTTGGAATGAGCAGTTCTTC | CASSLEGSGSWNEQFF
once | TRBJ1-5 | TRBV2 | TRBD1 | TGTGCCACCGACAGGGCCGGGAATCAGCCCCAGCATTTT | CATDRAGNQPQHF
- | TRBJ2-4 | TRBV7-2 | - | TGTGCCAGCAGCTTATCTGGGGGGACAACAGGGAACATTCAGTACTTC | CASSLSGGTTGNIQYF
- | TRBJ1-3 | TRBV7-6 | - | TGTGCCAGCAGCCCGTGGGACTCTATTCTCTCTGGAAACACCATATATTTT | CASSPWDSILSGNTIYF
- | TRBJ1-5 | TRBV29-1 | - | TGCAGCGTTGTGGTAGTGGGGAATAGCAATCAGCCCCAGCATTTT | CSVVVVGNSNQPQHF
- | TRBJ1-1 | TRBV12-3/TRBV12-4 | - | TGTGCCAGCAGTTTACAGGGGAGAGCTGAAGCTTTCTTT | CASSLQGRAEAFF
- | TRBJ2-7 | TRBV10-3 | TRBD1 | TGTGCCATCAGTCCCGGGACAGGAAGCTACGAGCAGTACTTC | CAISPGTGSYEQYF
- | TRBJ2-7 | TRBV6-1 | TRBD2 | TGTGCCAGCAGTGAACCGGGACTAGCGGTCTACGAGCAGTACTTC | CASSEPGLAVYEQYF
- | TRBJ1-2 | TRBV2 | TRBD1 | TGTGCCAGCAGTGAATCGGGCAGGGGGCAAGGGGCTGTCACCTTC | CASSESGRGQGAVTF
- | TRBJ1-1 | TRBV3-1/TRBV3-2 | - | TGTGCCAGCAGCCGAGGATCCGGGACAAATATGAACACTGAAGCTTTCTTT | CASSRGSGTNMNTEAFF
- | TRBJ1-2 | TRBV11-2 | - | TGTGCCAGCAGCTTAAGTTCGAACTATGGCTACACCTTC | CASSLSSNYGYTF
- | TRBJ1-1 | TRBV24-1 | - | TGTGCCACTAGACACGACTGCTACAGGGTCTTAAACACTGAAGCTTTCTTT | CATRHDCYRVLNTEAFF
- | TRBJ1-2 | TRBV18 | TRBD1 | TGTGCCAGCTCACCAGGACAGGGGGGGGAGTATGGCTACACCTTC | CASSPGQGGEYGYTF
many | TRBJ2-7 | TRBV18 | - | TGTGCCAGCTCACCGGATACAGGGAACTACGAGCAGTACTTC | CASSPDTGNYEQYF
- | TRBJ1-1 | TRBV30 | TRBD1 | TGTGCCTGGAGGGTGACAGGGAATAGTGAAGCTTTCTTT | CAWRVTGNSEAFF
- | TRBJ1-2 | TRBV9 | TRBD1 | TGTGCCAGCAGCGCTAGGACAGGGGCAGACTATGGCTACACCTTC | CASSARTGADYGYTF
- | TRBJ1-1 | TRBV3-1/TRBV3-2 | TRBD1 | TGTGCCAGCAGCTGGGACAGGGGCACTGAAGCTTTCTTT | CASSWDRGTEAFF
- | TRBJ2-3 | TRBV10-1 | - | TGCGCCAGTAACCGGGACACCGACACAGATACGCAGTATTTT | CASNRDTDTDTQYF
few | TRBJ1-4 | TRBV2 | - | TGTGCCAGCAGTGGAAAGGGTCTGGGTGAAAAACTGTTTTTT | CASSGKGLGEKLFF
- | TRBJ1-1 | TRBV28 | - | TGTGCCTTATACATTGGGGGGGGCGGGACTGAAGCTTTCTTT | CALYIGGGGTEAFF
- | TRBJ1-2 | TRBV30 | TRBD1 | TGTGCCTGGAGTTCTAGACAGGGCCTTGCGTTCTACTATGGCTACACCTTC | CAWSSRQGLAFYYGYTF
- | TRBJ2-1 | TRBV19 | - | TGTGCCAGTAGTAACGGTGGGTACTCCTACAATGAGCAGTTCTTC | CASSNGGYSYNEQFF